One and the same sample provided the 26 T cell receptor beta chains below, sequenced in a study of CD8 T cells in ankylosing spondylitis. General study points: Characteristic of ankylosing spondylitis blood, it appeared, was a TCR beta motif comprising several highly homologous variants.

TCRdb re-derived calls from the 5' RACE reads in MiXCR, one entry per CDR3 protein. In the table there are around 890,000 distinct CDR3 sequences, around 11% of which are singletons. Their recognized antigens are unknown. Sequencing input: blood, either unsorted or a sorted T cell fraction (not recorded which). The receptors shown here come from a male donor with ankylosing spondylitis.

The chain has TRBV15 and TRBJ2-1; perhaps D is TRBD1 or TRBD2 (5 bases each). V was clipped by 6 bases and J by 4 bases, with 13 bases between them. The germline V gene has CDR1 LNHNV and CDR2 YYDKDF (reference sequence). This CDR3 region has 14 residues. CDR3 nucleotide sequence: TGTGCCACCAGTCCGGGACGGCTTTACAATGAGCAGTTCTTC. Translated, it gives CATSPGRLYNEQFF.

The chain carries TRBV10-3 and TRBJ1-2, with D possibly being TRBD1 (6 bases). This CDR3 is 13 amino acids long. The germline V gene encodes CDR1 ENHRY and CDR2 SYGVKD. V gave up 5 bases and J gave up 6 bases, with 13 bases separating them. CDR3 in DNA: TGTGCCATCAGTCTGTCAGGGGCCGATGGCTACACCTTC. Encoded protein: CAISLSGADGYTF.

This clonotype was counted a few times. The chain carries TRBV7-2 and TRBJ2-7, with TRBD2 matching over 9 bases. CDR1 is SGHTA and CDR2 is FQGNSA in the germline V gene. The CDR3 has 15 residues. Trimming removed 5 bases from V and 1 base from J; junction bases left unmatched: 6. The DNA of the CDR3 is TGTGCCAGCAGCACATTAGCGGGGGATTCCTACGAGCAGTACTTC. It encodes CASSTLAGDSYEQYF. Together with reference TRBV7-2 and TRBJ2-7, the CDR3 gives the full variable domain: GAGVSQSPSNKVTEKGKDVELRCDPISGHTALYWYRQSLGQGLEFLIYFQGNSAPDKSGLPSDRFSAERTGGSVSTLTIQRTQQEDSAVYLCASSTLAGDSYEQYFGPGTRLTVT.

V usage is TRBV29-1 and J usage is TRBJ1-1, with D hard to call. V was cut by 4 bases and J by 4 bases, with 13 bases left in between. Looked up from germline, CDR1 is SQVTM and CDR2 is ANQGSEA. CDR3 length: 13 amino acids. CDR3 sequence reads: CSVARQSSTEAFF. DNA for the CDR3: TGCAGCGTTGCACGTCAGTCGAGCACTGAAGCTTTCTTT.

This clonotype has a count of ten or more. The chain combines TRBV5-1 with TRBJ2-7; D is ambiguous. V lost 2 bases and J 3 bases, leaving 12 bases between the germline ends. This CDR3 region has 14 residues. CDR1 and CDR2 (germline): SGHRS, YFSETQ. The DNA of the CDR3 is TGCGCCAGCAGCTTCGTTACTGCCGACTACGAGCAGTACTTC. As protein: CASSFVTADYEQYF.

This chain connects TRBV3-1 to TRBJ2-1; 7 bases map to TRBD2. CDR3 size: 15 residues. CDR1 and CDR2 (germline): LGHDT, YNNKEL (reference sequence). V shed 1 base and J 9 bases; nucleotides not matched to a gene: 9. This CDR3 is CASSQGPAGAIEQFF. CDR3 DNA sequence: TGTGCCAGCAGCCAAGGTCCGGCGGGAGCTATTGAGCAGTTCTTC.

This clonotype has more than one count but fewer than ten. V is TRBV20-1 and J is TRBJ1-1; TRBD1 might be the D (6 bases). Per germline, CDR1 DFQATT and CDR2 SNEGSKA (reference sequence). The CDR3 consists of 12 residues. The V end lost 7 bases, the J end lost 3 bases, and 12 bases lay between the germline ends. The DNA of the CDR3 is TGCAGTGTACAGGGAGGGGACACTGAAGCTTTCTTT. Encoded protein: CSVQGGDTEAFF.

This chain links TRBV7-2 with TRBJ1-4; D is perhaps TRBD1 (5 bases). V shed 2 bases and J shed 7 bases, with 11 bases lying between them. Germline assignment: CDR1 SGHTA and CDR2 FQGNSA. This CDR3 spans 14 amino acids. CDR3: CASSLRGGGEKLFF. CDR3 DNA: TGTGCCAGCAGCTTAAGGGGTGGCGGTGAAAAACTGTTTTTT. Full variable domain (rest looked up from reference TRBV7-2 and TRBJ1-4): GAGVSQSPSNKVTEKGKDVELRCDPISGHTALYWYRQSLGQGLEFLIYFQGNSAPDKSGLPSDRFSAERTGGSVSTLTIQRTQQEDSAVYLCASSLRGGGEKLFFGSGTQLSVL.

A few counts support this clonotype. V is TRBV6-5 and J is TRBJ2-7, with D possibly TRBD1 on 5 matching bases. V shed 4 bases and J shed 5 bases, with 15 bases lying between them. The CDR3 consists of 14 residues. Germline V gives CDR1 MNHEY, CDR2 SVGAGI. The CDR3 sequence is CASSFTTAGHEQYF. Written as DNA, the CDR3 is TGTGCCAGCAGTTTCACGACAGCCGGCCACGAGCAGTACTTC.

This clonotype turned up a few times. V usage is TRBV7-2 and J usage is TRBJ1-6, with D hard to call. V was pared by 0 bases and J by 15 bases, with 18 bases between. The CDR3 runs to 15 residues. Germline CDR1 reads SGHTA; CDR2 reads FQGNSA. CDR3 region: CASSLAGILGSILHF. In nucleotides, the CDR3 is TGTGCCAGCAGCTTAGCCGGGATCTTAGGCTCTATCCTCCACTTT.

CDR3 sequence (DNA): TGTGCCAGCAGTTTTCCCCACCCCGAGGGGGCAACAGATACGCAGTATTTT. Residues: CASSFPHPEGATDTQYF. The V and J genes are TRBV12-3 or TRBV12-4 and TRBJ2-3; 7 nucleotides agree with TRBD1. The CDR3 has 17 amino acids. Trimming cost V 3 bases and J 3 bases; bases outside gene matches: 12.

This clonotype was observed a handful of times. The CDR3 nucleotides are TGTGCCAGTAGTGGCCAAAAGCGGGGCTATGAAGCTTTCTTT. Amino acid sequence: CASSGQKRGYEAFF. The rearrangement links TRBV19 to TRBJ1-1, with a weak D call TRBD1 (5 bases). This CDR3 has 14 residues. Trimming removed 5 bases at V and 7 bases at J, with 17 bases between. CDR1 is LNHDA and CDR2 is SQIVND in the germline V gene (reference sequence).

This clonotype has just a few counts. J is TRBJ2-7 and V is TRBV9, with 7 bases that match TRBD1. Trimming at V came to 0 bases and at J to 3 bases, leaving 6 bases not matched to a gene. Germline CDR1 and CDR2: SGDLS and YYNGEE. The length of the CDR3 is 15 residues. CDR3 amino acids: CASSVGTRGHYEQYF. In nucleotides, the CDR3 is TGTGCCAGCAGCGTAGGAACAAGGGGGCACTACGAGCAGTACTTC.

The chain joins TRBV6-2 or TRBV6-3 to TRBJ2-1; 8 bases map to TRBD2. After removal of 4 bases from V and 3 bases from J, the junction contained 8 bases not matched to a gene. This CDR3 is 16 amino acids long. Per germline, CDR1 MNHEY and CDR2 SVGEGT. The CDR3, as DNA: TGTGCCAGCAGTTCGGCCGGCGGGAGGATCTACAATGAGCAGTTCTTC. Its translation: CASSSAGGRIYNEQFF.

This clonotype occurred a few times. The genes are TRBV4-3 and TRBJ1-4, with a weak D call TRBD1 (5 bases). CDR1 and CDR2 (germline): LGHNA, YSLEER. This CDR3 is built from 19 residues. Trimming left V 0 bases short and J 7 bases short, with 24 bases between. DNA for the CDR3: TGCGCCAGCAGCCAAGAATGGGGGGGTGGAGAGATAGAGGCTGAAAAACTGTTTTTT. Protein sequence: CASSQEWGGGEIEAEKLFF.

J is TRBJ2-3 and V is TRBV10-3; 9 bases line up with TRBD2. CDR1 and CDR2 from the germline V gene are ENHRY and SYGVKD. V gave up 4 bases and J gave up 2 bases; unmatched junction bases: 10. The CDR3 has 17 residues. CDR3 region: CAISGDYGGGVTDTQYF. The DNA for the CDR3 is TGTGCCATCAGTGGGGACTACGGCGGGGGGGTCACAGATACGCAGTATTTT.

This clonotype was seen many times. This sequence joins TRBV7-2 and TRBJ1-4; unclear D gene. This CDR3 has 15 residues. Germline V lookup: CDR1 SGHTA, CDR2 FQGNSA. With 5 bases removed from V and 0 bases from J, the gap between germline ends came to 10 bases. DNA of the CDR3: TGTGCCAGCAGCCCCTATACGTCAACTAATGAAAAACTGTTTTTT. It yields the protein CASSPYTSTNEKLFF.

The chain combines TRBV7-9 with TRBJ1-1; D perhaps matches TRBD1 (5 bases). The germline gives CDR1 SEHNR, CDR2 FQNEAQ (reference sequence). There are 14 residues in the CDR3. Trimming took 10 bases from V and 4 from J, leaving 19 bases between them. CDR3 nucleotide sequence: TGTGCCACCCGGGACGGCCGCGGACCCACTGAAGCTTTCTTT. It specifies CATRDGRGPTEAFF.

The V and J genes are TRBV20-1 and TRBJ1-1; TRBD1 aligns across 7 bases. V shed 4 bases, J shed 6 bases, and the junction held 11 bases outside the gene matches. The V gene's germline CDR1 is DFQATT and CDR2 SNEGSKA (reference sequence). The CDR3 is 14 amino acids. CDR3 sequence (DNA): TGCAGTGCTAACGGGGACAGACGATCCCCTGAAGCTTTCTTT. This sequence encodes CSANGDRRSPEAFF.

This clonotype was observed a few times. The chain couples TRBV20-1 to TRBJ1-5; D remains unclear. The CDR3 is made up of 12 amino acids. V was trimmed by 5 bases and J by 7 bases, leaving 12 bases between them. Germline CDR1 is DFQATT and CDR2 is SNEGSKA (reference sequence). The DNA of the CDR3 is TGCAGTGCTTCGGGGTTGATGCAGCCCCAGCATTTT. Protein: CSASGLMQPQHF.

The chain is built from TRBV9 and TRBJ2-7; TRBD1 matches at 10 bases. CDR1 is SGDLS, CDR2 YYNGEE, per germline. V gave up 2 bases and J gave up 3 bases; unmatched junction bases: 5. The CDR3 contains 15 residues. Here the CDR3 DNA reads TGTGCCAGCAGCGTCCGGGGGACAGGGGACTACGAGCAGTACTTC. It translates to CASSVRGTGDYEQYF.

The chain carries TRBV7-2 and TRBJ2-1; perhaps TRBD2 as D (6 bases). Trimming pared 3 bases from V and 7 bases from J, leaving 10 bases between. The CDR3 totals 13 residues. Germline V gives CDR1 SGHTA, CDR2 FQGNSA. The CDR3: CASSFRELNEQFF. In nucleotides, the CDR3 is TGTGCCAGCAGCTTCCGGGAGCTAAATGAGCAGTTCTTC.

This clonotype was observed at least ten times. V is TRBV18 and J is TRBJ2-1, with D possibly being TRBD2 (5 bases). The germline CDR1 and CDR2 sequences are KGHSH and LQKENI. CDR3 length: 14 amino acids. V shed 1 base and J shed 8 bases, with 12 bases lying between them. The CDR3 is CASSPRTRTDEQFF. CDR3 nucleotide sequence: TGTGCCAGCTCACCACGGACTCGAACGGATGAGCAGTTCTTC.

In this sample, this clonotype turned up a few times. This chain uses TRBV12-3 or TRBV12-4 with TRBJ1-4; a weak D match, TRBD1 (5 bases). The CDR3 runs 10 residues. The V end was cut by 10 bases, the J end by 8 bases, with 8 bases between. CDR3: CATGGEKLFF. Written as DNA, the CDR3 is TGTGCCACCGGGGGGGAAAAACTGTTTTTT.

The V call is TRBV28, the J call TRBJ2-2; possibly TRBD2 for D (5 bases). Deletions cut 3 bases from V and 8 bases from J, with 10 bases between. Germline CDR1 is MDHEN and CDR2 is SYDVKM. The CDR3 runs 13 residues. CDR3 DNA: TGTGCCAGCAGTTTTCGGGGTGAAGGGGAGCTGTTTTTT. As protein: CASSFRGEGELFF.

There are a few counts of this clonotype. This chain connects TRBV7-2 to TRBJ2-7, with D possibly matching TRBD2 (6 bases). Trimming shortened V by 0 bases and J by 2 bases, and 14 bases separated the two germline ends. The length of the CDR3 is 16 residues. Per the germline V gene, CDR1 is SGHTA and CDR2 is FQGNSA. Here the CDR3 reads CASSLARAGPPYEQYF. CDR3 nucleotide sequence: TGTGCCAGCAGCTTAGCGCGGGCGGGGCCCCCCTACGAGCAGTACTTC.